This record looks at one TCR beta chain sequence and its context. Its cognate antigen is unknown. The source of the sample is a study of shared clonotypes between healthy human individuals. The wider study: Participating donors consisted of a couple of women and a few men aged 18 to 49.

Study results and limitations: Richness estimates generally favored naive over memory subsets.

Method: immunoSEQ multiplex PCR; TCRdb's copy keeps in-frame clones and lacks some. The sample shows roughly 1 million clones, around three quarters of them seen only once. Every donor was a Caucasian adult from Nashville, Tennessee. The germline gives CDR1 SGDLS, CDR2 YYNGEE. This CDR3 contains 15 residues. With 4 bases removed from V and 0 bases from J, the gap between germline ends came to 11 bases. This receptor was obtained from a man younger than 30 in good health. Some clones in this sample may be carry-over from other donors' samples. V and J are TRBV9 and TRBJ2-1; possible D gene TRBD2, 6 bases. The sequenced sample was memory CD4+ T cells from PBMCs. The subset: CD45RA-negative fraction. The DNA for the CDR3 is TGTGCCAGCAGCCAGGACGGGAGCTCCTACAATGAGCAGTTCTTC. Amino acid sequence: CASSQDGSSYNEQFF.